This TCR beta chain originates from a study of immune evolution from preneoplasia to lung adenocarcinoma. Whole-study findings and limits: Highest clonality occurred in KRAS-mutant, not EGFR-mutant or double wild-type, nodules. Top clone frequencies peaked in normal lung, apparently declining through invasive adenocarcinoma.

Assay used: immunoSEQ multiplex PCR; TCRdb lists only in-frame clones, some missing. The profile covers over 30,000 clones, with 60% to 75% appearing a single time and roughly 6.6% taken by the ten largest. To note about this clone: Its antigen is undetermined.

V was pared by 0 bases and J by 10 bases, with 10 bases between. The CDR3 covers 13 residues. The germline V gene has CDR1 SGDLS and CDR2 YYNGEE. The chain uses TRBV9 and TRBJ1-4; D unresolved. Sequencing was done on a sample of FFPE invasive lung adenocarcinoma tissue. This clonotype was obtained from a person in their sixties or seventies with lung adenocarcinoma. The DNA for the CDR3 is TGTGCCAGCAGCGTAGTCGGGAGTGGAAAACTGTTTTTT. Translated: CASSVVGSGKLFF.